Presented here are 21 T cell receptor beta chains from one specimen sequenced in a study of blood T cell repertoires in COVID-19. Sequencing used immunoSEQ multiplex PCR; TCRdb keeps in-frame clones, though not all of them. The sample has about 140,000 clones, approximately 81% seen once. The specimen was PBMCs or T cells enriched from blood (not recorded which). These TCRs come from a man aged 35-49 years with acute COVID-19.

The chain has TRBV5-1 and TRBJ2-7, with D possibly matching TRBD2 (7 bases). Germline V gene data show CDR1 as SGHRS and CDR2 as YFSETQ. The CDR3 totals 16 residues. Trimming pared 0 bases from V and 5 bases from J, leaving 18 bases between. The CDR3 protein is CASSLEGGRLVHEQYF. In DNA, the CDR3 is TGCGCCAGCAGCTTGGAGGGGGGGCGTTTGGTCCACGAGCAGTACTTC.

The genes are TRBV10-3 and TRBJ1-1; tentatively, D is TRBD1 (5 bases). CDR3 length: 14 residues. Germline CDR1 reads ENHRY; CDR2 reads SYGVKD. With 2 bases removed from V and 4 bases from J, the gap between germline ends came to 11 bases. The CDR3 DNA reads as TGTGCCATCAGTGAGGGGGGAGGTGGCACTGAAGCTTTCTTT. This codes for CAISEGGGGTEAFF.

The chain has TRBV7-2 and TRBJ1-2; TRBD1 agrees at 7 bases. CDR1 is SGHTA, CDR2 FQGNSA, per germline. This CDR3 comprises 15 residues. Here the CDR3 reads CATNLEARGDYGYTF. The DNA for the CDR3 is TGTGCGACCAACCTAGAGGCCAGGGGGGACTATGGCTACACCTTC.

The CDR3 region has the DNA TGTGCCAGCAGCGACACGCCAAGGAATTCACCCCTCCACTTT. Protein: CASSDTPRNSPLHF. The chain joins TRBV3-1 (or the pseudogene TRBV3-2) to TRBJ1-6; D gene unclear. Germline V gives CDR1 LGHDT, CDR2 YNNKEL (reference sequence). This CDR3 has 14 amino acids. V shed 5 bases and J shed 7 bases, with 12 bases lying between them.

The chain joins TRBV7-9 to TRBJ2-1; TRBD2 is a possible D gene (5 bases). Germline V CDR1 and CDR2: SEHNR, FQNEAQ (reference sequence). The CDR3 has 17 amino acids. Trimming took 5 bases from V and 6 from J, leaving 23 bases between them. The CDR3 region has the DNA TGTGCCAGCAGCGATCGGAGGTCCAAGATCCCTTCCAATGAGCAGTTCTTC. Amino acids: CASSDRRSKIPSNEQFF.

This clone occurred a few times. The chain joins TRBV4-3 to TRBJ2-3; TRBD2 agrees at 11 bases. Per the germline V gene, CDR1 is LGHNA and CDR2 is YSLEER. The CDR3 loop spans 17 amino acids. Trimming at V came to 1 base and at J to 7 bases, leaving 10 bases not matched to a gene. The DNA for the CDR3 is TGCGCCAGCAGCCAAGGTTTGTTGGGACTAGCGGCGAATACGCAGTATTTT. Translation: CASSQGLLGLAANTQYF.

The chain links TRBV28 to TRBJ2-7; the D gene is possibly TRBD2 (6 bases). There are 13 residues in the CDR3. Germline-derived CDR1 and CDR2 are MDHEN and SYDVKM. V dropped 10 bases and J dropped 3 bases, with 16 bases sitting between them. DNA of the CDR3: TGTGCCACATCGGGCGGGGCAGGCTACGAGCAGTACTTC. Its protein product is CATSGGAGYEQYF. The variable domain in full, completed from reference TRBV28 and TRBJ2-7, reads DVKVTQSSRYLVKRTGEKVFLECVQDMDHENMFWYRQDPGLGLRLIYFSYDVKMKEKGDIPEGYSVSREKKERFSLILESASTNQTSMYLCATSGGAGYEQYFGPGTRLTVT.

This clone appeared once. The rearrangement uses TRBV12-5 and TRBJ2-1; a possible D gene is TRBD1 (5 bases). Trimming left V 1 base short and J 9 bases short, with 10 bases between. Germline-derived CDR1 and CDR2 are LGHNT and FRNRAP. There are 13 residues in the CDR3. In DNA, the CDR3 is TGTGCTAGTGGTTTGGGACAGTACCGTGAGCAGTTCTTC. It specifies CASGLGQYREQFF.

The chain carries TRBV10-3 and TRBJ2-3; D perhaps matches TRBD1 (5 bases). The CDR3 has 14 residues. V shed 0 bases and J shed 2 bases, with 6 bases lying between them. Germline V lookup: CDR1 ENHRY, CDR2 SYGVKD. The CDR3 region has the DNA TGTGCCATCAGTGAGTCGACAGCCACAGATACGCAGTATTTT. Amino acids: CAISESTATDTQYF.

This CDR3 is CASSSIRGLISDTQYF. The CDR3 nucleotides are TGTGCCAGCAGCTCGATTCGGGGGTTGATCTCAGATACGCAGTATTTT. The rearrangement uses TRBV5-6 and TRBJ2-3; D might be TRBD2 (6 bases). Germline CDR1 SGHDT, CDR2 YYEEEE. This CDR3 is 16 amino acids long. V gave up 3 bases and J gave up 4 bases, with 18 bases separating them.

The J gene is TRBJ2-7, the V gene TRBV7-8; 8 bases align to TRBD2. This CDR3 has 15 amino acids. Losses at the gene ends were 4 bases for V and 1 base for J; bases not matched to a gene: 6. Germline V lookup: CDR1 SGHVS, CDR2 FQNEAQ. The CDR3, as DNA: TGTGCCAGCAGCTCCTCCGGGGGGGGATCCTACGAGCAGTACTTC. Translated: CASSSSGGGSYEQYF.

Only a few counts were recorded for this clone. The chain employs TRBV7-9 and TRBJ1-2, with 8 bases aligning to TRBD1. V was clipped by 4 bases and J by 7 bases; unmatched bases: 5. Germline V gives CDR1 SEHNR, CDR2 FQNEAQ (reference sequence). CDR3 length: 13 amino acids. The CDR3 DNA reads TGTGCCAGCAGCTCGACAGGGGAGAGTGGCTACACCTTC. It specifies CASSSTGESGYTF.

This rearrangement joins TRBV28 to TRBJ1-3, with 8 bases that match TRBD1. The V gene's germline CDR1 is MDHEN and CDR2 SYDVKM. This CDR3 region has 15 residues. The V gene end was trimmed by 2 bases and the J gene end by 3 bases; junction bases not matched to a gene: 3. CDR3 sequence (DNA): TGTGCCAGCAGTTTAGCAGGGGGCCTTGGAAACACCATATATTTT. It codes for CASSLAGGLGNTIYF.

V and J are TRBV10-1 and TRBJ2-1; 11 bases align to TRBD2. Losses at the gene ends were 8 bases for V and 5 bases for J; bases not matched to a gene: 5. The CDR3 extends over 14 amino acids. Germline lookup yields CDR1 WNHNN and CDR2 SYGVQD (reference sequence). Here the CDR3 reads CASAGTSGNNEQFF. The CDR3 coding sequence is TGCGCCAGCGCCGGGACTAGCGGAAACAATGAGCAGTTCTTC.

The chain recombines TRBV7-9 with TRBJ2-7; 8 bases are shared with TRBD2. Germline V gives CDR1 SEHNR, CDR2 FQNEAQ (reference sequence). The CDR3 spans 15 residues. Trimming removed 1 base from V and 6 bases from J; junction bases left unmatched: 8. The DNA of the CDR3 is TGTGCCAGCAGCTTAGATTTCGGGAGGGCGGGCGAGCAGTACTTC. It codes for CASSLDFGRAGEQYF.

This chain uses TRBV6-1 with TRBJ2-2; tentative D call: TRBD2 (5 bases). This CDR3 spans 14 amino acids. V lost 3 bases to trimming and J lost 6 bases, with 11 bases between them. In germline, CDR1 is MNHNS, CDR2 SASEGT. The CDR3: CASSDGVWSGELFF. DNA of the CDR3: TGTGCCAGCAGTGACGGGGTTTGGTCCGGGGAGCTGTTTTTT.

CDR3 nucleotides: TGTGCCAGCAGCCAGGACAGGGAAGATACGCAGTATTTT. This translates into CASSQDREDTQYF. The V call is TRBV3-1 (or the pseudogene TRBV3-2), the J call TRBJ2-3; 8 bases line up with TRBD1. V lost 3 bases, J lost 5 bases, and 1 base stayed unmatched. The CDR3 totals 13 residues. In germline, CDR1 is LGHDT, CDR2 YNNKEL (reference sequence).

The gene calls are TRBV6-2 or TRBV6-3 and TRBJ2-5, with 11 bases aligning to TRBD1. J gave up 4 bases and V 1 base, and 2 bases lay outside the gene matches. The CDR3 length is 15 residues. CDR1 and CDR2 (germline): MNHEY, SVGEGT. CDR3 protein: CASSYLGQGGETQYF. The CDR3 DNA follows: TGTGCCAGCAGTTACTTGGGACAGGGGGGAGAGACCCAGTACTTC.

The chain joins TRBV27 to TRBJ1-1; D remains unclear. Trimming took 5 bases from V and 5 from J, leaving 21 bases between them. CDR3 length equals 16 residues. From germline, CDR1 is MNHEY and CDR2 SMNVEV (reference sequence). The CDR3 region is CASSRTRGPAGTEAFF. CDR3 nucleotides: TGTGCCAGCAGTAGGACGCGAGGGCCCGCTGGGACTGAAGCTTTCTTT.

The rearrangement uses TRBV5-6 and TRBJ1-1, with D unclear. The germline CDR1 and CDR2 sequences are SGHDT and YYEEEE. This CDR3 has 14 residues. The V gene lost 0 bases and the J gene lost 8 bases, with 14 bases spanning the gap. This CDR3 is CASSLGSGSREAFF. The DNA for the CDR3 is TGTGCCAGCAGCTTGGGCAGCGGCTCCAGGGAAGCTTTCTTT.

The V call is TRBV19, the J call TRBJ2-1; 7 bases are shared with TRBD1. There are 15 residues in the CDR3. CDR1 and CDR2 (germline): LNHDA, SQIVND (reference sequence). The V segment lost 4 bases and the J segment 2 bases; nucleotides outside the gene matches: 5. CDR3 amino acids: CASSTDRAAYNEQFF. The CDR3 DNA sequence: TGTGCCAGTAGTACCGACAGGGCGGCCTACAATGAGCAGTTCTTC. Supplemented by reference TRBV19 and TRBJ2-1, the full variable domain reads DGGITQSPKYLFRKEGQNVTLSCEQNLNHDAMYWYRQDPGQGLRLIYYSQIVNDFQKGDIAEGYSVSREKKESFPLTVTSAQKNPTAFYLCASSTDRAAYNEQFFGPGTRLTVL.